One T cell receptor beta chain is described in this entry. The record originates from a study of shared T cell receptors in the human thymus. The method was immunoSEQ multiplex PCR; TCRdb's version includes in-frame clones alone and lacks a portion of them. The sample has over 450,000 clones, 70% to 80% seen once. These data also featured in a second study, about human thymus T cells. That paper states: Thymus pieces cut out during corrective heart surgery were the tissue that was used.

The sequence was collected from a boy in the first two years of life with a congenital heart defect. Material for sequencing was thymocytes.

The CDR3 spells CASSLRRANEQYF. The CDR3 coding sequence is TGTGCCAGCAGTTTACGGAGGGCCAACGAGCAGTACTTC. The rearrangement links TRBV27 to TRBJ2-7; maybe TRBD2 (6 bases). The length of the CDR3 is 13 residues. Germline CDR1 and CDR2: MNHEY and SMNVEV (reference sequence). With 2 bases removed from V and 5 bases from J, the gap between germline ends came to 10 bases.